The present entry profiles one TCR beta chain with its context. The sample belongs to a study of blood T cell repertoires in COVID-19. Background on the study: Sample material is recorded as cDNA or gDNA derived from T cells, B-cell-depleted T cells, or PBMCs.

TCRdb keeps only in-frame clones here, not all; method: immunoSEQ multiplex PCR. The data contain tens of thousands of clones, roughly nine tenths of them singletons. Germline V CDR1 and CDR2: MNHEY, SVGAGI. J gave up 6 bases and V 2 bases, and 1 base lay outside the gene matches. This CDR3 comprises 13 residues. The sequence came from a male donor with acute or convalescent COVID-19. The V and J genes are TRBV6-5 and TRBJ1-1, with TRBD1 matching 9 bases. Material: peripheral blood. The CDR3 region has the DNA TGTGCCAGCAGTTACGACAGGGGGGCTGAAGCTTTCTTT. Protein product: CASSYDRGAEAFF.